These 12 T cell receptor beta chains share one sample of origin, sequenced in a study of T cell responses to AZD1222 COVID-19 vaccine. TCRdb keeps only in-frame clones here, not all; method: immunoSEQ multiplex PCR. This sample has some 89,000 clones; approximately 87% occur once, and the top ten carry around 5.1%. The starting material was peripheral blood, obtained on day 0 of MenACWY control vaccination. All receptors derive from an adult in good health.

The CDR3: CASIETGSSYNSPLHF. In DNA form, the CDR3 reads TGTGCCAGCATAGAAACAGGGAGCTCCTATAATTCACCCCTCCACTTT. The rearrangement uses TRBV6-6 and TRBJ1-6, with D perhaps TRBD1 (6 bases). Per the germline V gene, CDR1 is MNHNY and CDR2 is SVGAGI (reference sequence). Trimming removed 7 bases from V and 0 bases from J, with 13 bases in between. The CDR3 is made up of 16 amino acids.

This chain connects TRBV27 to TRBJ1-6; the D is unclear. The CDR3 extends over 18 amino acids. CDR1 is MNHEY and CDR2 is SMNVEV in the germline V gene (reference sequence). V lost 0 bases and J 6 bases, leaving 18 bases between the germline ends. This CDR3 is CASSLSPPWEGLNSPLHF. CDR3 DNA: TGTGCCAGCAGTTTATCTCCTCCGTGGGAGGGCCTTAATTCACCCCTCCACTTT.

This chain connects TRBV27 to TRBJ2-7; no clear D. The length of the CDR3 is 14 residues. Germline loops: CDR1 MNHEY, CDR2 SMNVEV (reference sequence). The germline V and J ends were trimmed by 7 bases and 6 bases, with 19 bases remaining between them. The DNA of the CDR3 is TGTGCCAGCACACCGGCGTCAACCAATTCCGAGCAGTACTTC. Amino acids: CASTPASTNSEQYF.

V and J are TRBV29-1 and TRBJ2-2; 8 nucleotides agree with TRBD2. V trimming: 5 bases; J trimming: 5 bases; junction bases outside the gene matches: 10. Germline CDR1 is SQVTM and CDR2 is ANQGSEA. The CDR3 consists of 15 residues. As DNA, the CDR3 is TGCAGCGTTCGGTCTAGCGGGCTCTGGACCGGGGAGCTGTTTTTT. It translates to CSVRSSGLWTGELFF.

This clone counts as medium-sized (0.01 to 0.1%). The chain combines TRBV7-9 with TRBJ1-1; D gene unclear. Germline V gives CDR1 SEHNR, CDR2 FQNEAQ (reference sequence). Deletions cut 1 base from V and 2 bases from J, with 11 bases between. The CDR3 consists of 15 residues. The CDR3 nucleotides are TGTGCCAGCAGCTTAGTAGGCGGGCCTAACACTGAAGCTTTCTTT. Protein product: CASSLVGGPNTEAFF.

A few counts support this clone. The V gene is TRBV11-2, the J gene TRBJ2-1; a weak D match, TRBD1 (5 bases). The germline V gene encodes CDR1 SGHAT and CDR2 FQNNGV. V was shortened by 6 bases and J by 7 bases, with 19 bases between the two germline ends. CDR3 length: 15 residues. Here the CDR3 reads CASSPPTAGSNEQFF. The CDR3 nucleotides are TGTGCCAGCAGTCCCCCAACCGCAGGGTCTAATGAGCAGTTCTTC.

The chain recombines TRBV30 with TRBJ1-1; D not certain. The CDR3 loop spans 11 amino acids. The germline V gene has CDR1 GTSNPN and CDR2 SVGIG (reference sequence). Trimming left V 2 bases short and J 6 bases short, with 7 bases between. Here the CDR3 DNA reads TGTGCCTGGAGTCTGGTGGCTGAAGCTTTCTTT. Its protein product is CAWSLVAEAFF.

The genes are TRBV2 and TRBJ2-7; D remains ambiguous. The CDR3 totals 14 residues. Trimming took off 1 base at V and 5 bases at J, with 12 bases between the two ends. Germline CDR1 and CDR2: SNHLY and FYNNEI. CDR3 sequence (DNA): TGTGCCAGCAGTGAAGTTTCCCACCAGGACGAGCAGTACTTC. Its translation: CASSEVSHQDEQYF.

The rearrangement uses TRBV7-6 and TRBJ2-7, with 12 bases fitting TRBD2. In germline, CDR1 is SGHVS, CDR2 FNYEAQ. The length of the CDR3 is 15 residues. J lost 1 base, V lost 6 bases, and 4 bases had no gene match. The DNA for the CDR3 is TGTGCCAGCAGTACCGGACTAGCGGGGTCCTACGAGCAGTACTTC. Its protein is CASSTGLAGSYEQYF. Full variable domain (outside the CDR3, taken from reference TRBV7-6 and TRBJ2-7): GAGVSQSPRYKVTKRGQDVALRCDPISGHVSLYWYRQALGQGPEFLTYFNYEAQQDKSGLPNDRFSAERPEGSISTLTIQRTEQRDSAMYRCASSTGLAGSYEQYFGPGTRLTVT.

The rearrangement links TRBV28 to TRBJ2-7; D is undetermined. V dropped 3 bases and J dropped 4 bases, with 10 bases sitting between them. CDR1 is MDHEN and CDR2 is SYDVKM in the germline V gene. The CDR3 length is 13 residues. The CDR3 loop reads CASSLAALYEQYF. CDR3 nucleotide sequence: TGTGCCAGCAGTTTGGCAGCCTTATACGAGCAGTACTTC. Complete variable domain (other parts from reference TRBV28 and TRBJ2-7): DVKVTQSSRYLVKRTGEKVFLECVQDMDHENMFWYRQDPGLGLRLIYFSYDVKMKEKGDIPEGYSVSREKKERFSLILESASTNQTSMYLCASSLAALYEQYFGPGTRLTVT.

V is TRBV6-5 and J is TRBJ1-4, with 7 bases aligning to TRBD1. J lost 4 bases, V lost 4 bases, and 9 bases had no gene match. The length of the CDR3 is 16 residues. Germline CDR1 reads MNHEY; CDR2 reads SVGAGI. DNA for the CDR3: TGTGCCAGCAGTTTGTTAGGGGACAGCATTAATGAAAAACTGTTTTTT. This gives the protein CASSLLGDSINEKLFF.

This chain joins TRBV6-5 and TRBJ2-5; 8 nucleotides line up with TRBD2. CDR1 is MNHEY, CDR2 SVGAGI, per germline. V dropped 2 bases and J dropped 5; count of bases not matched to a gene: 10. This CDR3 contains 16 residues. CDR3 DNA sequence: TGTGCCAGCAGTTACGGGTTAGCGGGATTTACGGAGACCCAGTACTTC. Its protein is CASSYGLAGFTETQYF.